A single sample gave rise to the 27 T cell receptor beta chains below, sequenced in a study of cytomegalovirus exposure and HLA in healthy donors. It was with 60 Vbeta and 13 Jbeta primers that the PCR ran. Using immunoSEQ multiplex PCR, the repertoire was profiled, and TCRdb retains in-frame clones only, with some absent. The sample holds 110,000 to 150,000 clones. Sequenced: PBMCs. All receptors derive from a male donor in good health and CMV-seronegative.

The chain is built from TRBV2 and TRBJ1-1; perhaps TRBD1 as D (5 bases). The ends were cut back, 4 bases at V and 7 bases at J, with 7 bases in the middle. The CDR3 covers 11 residues. Looked up from germline, CDR1 is SNHLY and CDR2 is FYNNEI. CDR3 coding DNA: TGTGCCAGCAGTGCGACAGTTGAAGCTTTCTTT. This codes for CASSATVEAFF.

J is TRBJ1-2 and V is TRBV30; 7 bases line up with TRBD1. V dropped 3 bases and J dropped 8; count of bases not matched to a gene: 15. This CDR3 comprises 15 residues. CDR1 GTSNPN and CDR2 SVGIG come from the germline V gene (reference sequence). The CDR3: CAWRPLGTAGRGYTF. As DNA, the CDR3 is TGTGCCTGGAGGCCCCTCGGGACAGCGGGCAGAGGCTACACCTTC.

The chain has TRBV9 and TRBJ2-1; D is unresolved. Trimming left V 3 bases short and J 5 bases short, with 12 bases between. CDR1 and CDR2 (germline): SGDLS, YYNGEE. The CDR3 consists of 14 residues. The CDR3 region has the DNA TGTGCCAGCAGCGGGAGAATACGAAACAATGAGCAGTTCTTC. It specifies CASSGRIRNNEQFF.

This chain uses TRBV5-1 with TRBJ1-4, with D unclear. Germline CDR1 reads SGHRS; CDR2 reads YFSETQ. Deletions cut 4 bases from V and 5 bases from J, with 12 bases between. This CDR3 is 14 amino acids long. In DNA, the CDR3 is TGCGCCAGCAGCGCTAGCGTGTTAAATGAAAAACTGTTTTTT. Its protein product is CASSASVLNEKLFF.

A word on this clone: Different DNA sequences within this sample yield the same CDR3. The CDR3 spells CASSYSLIGGGGYTF. The CDR3 bases are TGTGCCAGCAGTTACTCGTTGATCGGGGGAGGAGGCTACACCTTC. This chain links TRBV6-5 with TRBJ1-2; weak D call: TRBD1 (5 bases). Germline values: CDR1 MNHEY, CDR2 SVGAGI. The CDR3 length is 15 residues. V lost 0 bases and J 8 bases, leaving 16 bases between the germline ends.

The chain uses TRBV10-3 and TRBJ2-2, with a possible D match to TRBD1 (5 bases). The ends were cut back, 6 bases at V and 4 bases at J, with 15 bases in the middle. The CDR3 covers 15 residues. Germline CDR1 reads ENHRY; CDR2 reads SYGVKD. This CDR3 reads CAISTGPPVTGELFF. CDR3 coding DNA: TGTGCCATCAGCACAGGCCCTCCGGTCACCGGGGAGCTGTTTTTT.

The rearrangement links TRBV6-1 to TRBJ2-7, with 7 positions matching TRBD2. Germline V lookup: CDR1 MNHNS, CDR2 SASEGT. The CDR3 length is 15 residues. Germline trimming cut 6 bases from V and 0 bases from J; bases unmatched to any gene: 8. CDR3 sequence reads: CASRFTSDNSYEQYF. The CDR3 region has the DNA TGTGCCAGCAGATTTACTAGCGACAACTCCTACGAGCAGTACTTC.

This sequence joins TRBV6-5 and TRBJ2-1; 7 positions match TRBD1. The CDR3 sequence is 15 residues long. Germline V gene data show CDR1 as MNHEY and CDR2 as SVGAGI. Trimming removed 3 bases from V and 3 bases from J; junction bases left unmatched: 5. The DNA for the CDR3 is TGTGCCAGCAGTTATTCGGACAGGATCTACAATGAGCAGTTCTTC. Protein product: CASSYSDRIYNEQFF.

V usage is TRBV10-3 and J usage is TRBJ2-7, with 7 bases matching TRBD1. CDR1 ENHRY and CDR2 SYGVKD come from the germline V gene. V shed 3 bases, J shed 2 bases, and the junction held 7 bases outside the gene matches. The CDR3 loop spans 15 amino acids. The CDR3 sequence: CAISEGQAGPYEQYF. The CDR3 bases are TGTGCCATCAGTGAAGGACAGGCGGGCCCCTACGAGCAGTACTTC.

V is TRBV10-3 and J is TRBJ2-7, with 8 bases identical to TRBD2. The CDR3 is made up of 14 amino acids. Germline V lookup: CDR1 ENHRY, CDR2 SYGVKD. J gave up 5 bases and V 11 bases, and 14 bases lay outside the gene matches. Here the CDR3 DNA reads TGTGCCGCTTCCGATCGGGGGGGCAGGGACGAGCAGTACTTC. It specifies CAASDRGGRDEQYF.

The chain joins TRBV5-1 to TRBJ1-1; D perhaps matches TRBD1 (6 bases). V was clipped by 4 bases and J by 4 bases, with 14 bases between them. CDR1 and CDR2 (germline): SGHRS, YFSETQ. This CDR3 spans 14 amino acids. CDR3 residues: CASSRSGVGTEAFF. The CDR3, as DNA: TGCGCCAGCAGCCGGTCAGGGGTCGGCACTGAAGCTTTCTTT.

The chain combines TRBV4-1 with TRBJ2-7, with TRBD1 identical over 7 bases. With V trimmed by 0 bases and J by 3 bases, 5 bases remained unmatched. Per the germline V gene, CDR1 is MGHRA and CDR2 is YSYEKL. This CDR3 spans 15 amino acids. The CDR3 is CASSQDRRGNYEQYF. DNA of the CDR3: TGCGCCAGCAGCCAAGATCGCAGGGGGAACTACGAGCAGTACTTC.

The rearrangement joins TRBV10-3 to TRBJ1-1; 7 nucleotides align to TRBD1. Trimming removed 8 bases from V and 7 bases from J; junction bases left unmatched: 4. The length of the CDR3 is 11 residues. The germline V gene encodes CDR1 ENHRY and CDR2 SYGVKD. The DNA of the CDR3 is TGTGCCATCGGAGGGGGCCGTGAAGCTTTCTTT. As protein: CAIGGGREAFF.

The chain has TRBV15 and TRBJ2-7; 7 bases line up with TRBD1. Germline V gene sequence: CDR1 LNHNV, CDR2 YYDKDF (reference sequence). The CDR3 has 16 amino acids. J lost 4 bases, V lost 3 bases, and 12 bases had no gene match. The CDR3 is CATSSGDRVRSYEQYF. The CDR3 DNA follows: TGTGCCACCAGCAGCGGCGACAGGGTGAGGAGTTACGAGCAGTACTTC.

This chain joins TRBV6-5 and TRBJ1-2; 8 nucleotides agree with TRBD1. Germline V CDR1 and CDR2: MNHEY, SVGAGI. After removal of 4 bases from V and 2 bases from J, the junction contained 6 bases not matched to a gene. CDR3 length: 15 residues. The CDR3 DNA reads as TGTGCCAGCAGTTTTCGACAGGGGTTGAACTATGGCTACACCTTC. Encoded protein: CASSFRQGLNYGYTF.

V and J are TRBV6-1 and TRBJ2-7; possible D gene TRBD1, 6 bases. The length of the CDR3 is 15 residues. V was clipped by 4 bases and J by 2 bases, with 15 bases between them. Germline CDR1 and CDR2: MNHNS and SASEGT. The CDR3 DNA follows: TGTGCCAGCAGTGCGGCGGCAGGGGTTGCCTACGAGCAGTACTTC. Amino acid sequence: CASSAAAGVAYEQYF.

The chain couples TRBV7-2 to TRBJ2-5, with D tentatively TRBD1 (6 bases). Trimming stripped 4 bases from V and 5 bases from J, with 14 bases between. This CDR3 contains 14 residues. The germline V gene has CDR1 SGHTA and CDR2 FQGNSA. This chain's CDR3 is CASSSGIRGETQYF. CDR3 sequence (DNA): TGTGCCAGCAGCTCCGGAATCAGGGGTGAGACCCAGTACTTC.

The chain has TRBV19 and TRBJ1-1, with a tentative D call TRBD1 (6 bases). The CDR3 runs 14 residues. Germline CDR1 LNHDA, CDR2 SQIVND (reference sequence). Trimming stripped 4 bases from V and 5 bases from J, with 14 bases between. CDR3 nucleotide sequence: TGTGCCAGTAGTAACAGGGAAGCCCGTACTGAAGCTTTCTTT. Its translation: CASSNREARTEAFF.

J is TRBJ1-5 and V is TRBV6-6, with a tentative D call TRBD1 (6 bases). There are 16 residues in the CDR3. The V gene lost 2 bases and the J gene lost 2 bases, with 13 bases spanning the gap. CDR1 is MNHNY, CDR2 SVGAGI, per germline (reference sequence). DNA of the CDR3: TGTGCCAGCAGTTACACAGGGATCTATCGCAATCAGCCCCAGCATTTT. Translating it yields CASSYTGIYRNQPQHF.

This rearrangement joins TRBV7-2 to TRBJ1-2; 8 bases agree with TRBD1. The V segment lost 1 base and the J segment 7 bases; nucleotides outside the gene matches: 5. Germline CDR1 reads SGHTA; CDR2 reads FQGNSA. The CDR3 extends over 14 amino acids. The DNA of the CDR3 is TGTGCCAGCAGCTTAGTCGTCAGGGGGCCTGGCTACACCTTC. It codes for CASSLVVRGPGYTF.

The chain carries TRBV4-3 and TRBJ1-1; D gene unclear. The CDR3 contains 13 residues. The germline V and J ends were trimmed by 4 bases and 0 bases, with 6 bases remaining between them. Germline assignment: CDR1 LGHNA and CDR2 YSLEER. CDR3 amino acids: CASSLLLNTEAFF. The CDR3 nucleotides read TGCGCCAGCAGCCTTCTACTGAACACTGAAGCTTTCTTT.

The rearrangement joins TRBV27 to TRBJ1-1; tentatively, D is TRBD1 (5 bases). Between the trimmed V and J ends, which lost 3 bases and 1 base, there was a span of 9 bases. Germline V gene sequence: CDR1 MNHEY, CDR2 SMNVEV (reference sequence). The CDR3 sequence is 14 residues long. DNA for the CDR3: TGTGCCAGCAGTTTTAGCAGGGCGAACACTGAAGCTTTCTTT. Translating gives CASSFSRANTEAFF.

The rearrangement links TRBV6-1 to TRBJ2-7; D perhaps matches TRBD2 (5 bases). CDR3 length: 17 amino acids. Germline V gene sequence: CDR1 MNHNS, CDR2 SASEGT. Trimming cost V 1 base and J 2 bases, with 18 bases left between them. The CDR3: CASSEENMGVGAYEQYF. CDR3 DNA sequence: TGTGCCAGCAGTGAAGAGAATATGGGAGTCGGGGCCTACGAGCAGTACTTC.

The V gene is TRBV19, the J gene TRBJ2-7, with TRBD2 matching 7 bases. The germline CDR1 and CDR2 sequences are LNHDA and SQIVND (reference sequence). V was clipped by 6 bases and J by 5 bases; unmatched bases: 10. There are 14 residues in the CDR3. The chain's CDR3 is CASSPTGGSHEQYF. The DNA of the CDR3 is TGTGCCAGTAGCCCAACCGGGGGGTCCCACGAGCAGTACTTC. The variable domain in full, with the rest retrieved from reference TRBV19 and TRBJ2-7, is DGGITQSPKYLFRKEGQNVTLSCEQNLNHDAMYWYRQDPGQGLRLIYYSQIVNDFQKGDIAEGYSVSREKKESFPLTVTSAQKNPTAFYLCASSPTGGSHEQYFGPGTRLTVT.

This rearrangement joins TRBV9 to TRBJ1-1, with 7 bases aligning to TRBD1. After removal of 0 bases from V and 1 base from J, the junction contained 6 bases not matched to a gene. Per the germline V gene, CDR1 is SGDLS and CDR2 is YYNGEE. The CDR3 contains 16 residues. This CDR3 is CASSVGRQGQNTEAFF. The CDR3 DNA sequence: TGTGCCAGCAGCGTAGGGAGACAGGGCCAGAACACTGAAGCTTTCTTT.

The V gene is TRBV5-1, the J gene TRBJ2-5, with D possibly TRBD2 on 5 matching bases. With 0 bases removed from V and 7 bases from J, the gap between germline ends came to 13 bases. The CDR3 is 14 amino acids. CDR1 is SGHRS and CDR2 is YFSETQ in the germline V gene. CDR3 nucleotide sequence: TGCGCCAGCAGCTTGGCCGTGGACTCTTGGACCCAGTACTTC. This codes for CASSLAVDSWTQYF.

This chain links TRBV9 with TRBJ2-1; the match to TRBD2 covers 7 bases. From germline, CDR1 is SGDLS and CDR2 YYNGEE. The CDR3 is 12 amino acids. J gave up 8 bases and V 3 bases, and 2 bases lay outside the gene matches. The DNA for the CDR3 is TGTGCCAGCAGCGGCGCGGGAGATGAGCAGTTCTTC. Its translation: CASSGAGDEQFF.